This T cell receptor (beta chain) was retrieved from a study of cytomegalovirus exposure and HLA in healthy donors. Findings and limits, study-wide: Trimming of TCR beta V- and J-genes showed a link, identified in a later analysis, to a missense DCLRE1C variant.

The PCR contained 60 Vbeta and 13 Jbeta primers. Libraries were prepared by immunoSEQ multiplex PCR; TCRdb keeps only in-frame clonotypes and omits some of them. The sample lists some 170,000 clones; more than 60% were seen once. CDR1 SGHNT and CDR2 YENEEA come from the germline V gene. The CDR3 has 15 residues. Trimming removed 3 bases from V and 0 bases from J, with 11 bases in between. With respect to this clone: Its matching antigen is unknown.

The J gene is TRBJ1-1, the V gene TRBV11-3; D perhaps matches TRBD1 (5 bases). The sequencing input was PBMCs. This TCR was sampled from a human donor in good health. This chain's CDR3 is CASSLGGEMNTEAFF. The CDR3 nucleotides are TGTGCCAGCAGCTTGGGGGGGGAGATGAACACTGAAGCTTTCTTT. Complete variable domain (other parts from reference TRBV11-3 and TRBJ1-1): EAGVVQSPRYKIIEKKQPVAFWCNPISGHNTLYWYLQNLGQGPELLIRYENEEAVDDSQLPKDRFSAERLKGVDSTLKIQPAELGDSAVYLCASSLGGEMNTEAFFGQGTRLTVV.